This T cell receptor (beta chain) derives from a study of T-cell reconstitution after alpha-beta-depleted transplantation in children (dated by TCRdb to about 2016). Describing the broader study: T-cell immune reconstitution after TCRalphabeta/CD19-depleted allogeneic hematopoietic cell transplantation in children was quantitatively tracked in the study by means of TCR repertoire profiling. Results the study describes overall, beyond this receptor: In some patients, high TCRbeta diversity at day 60 was attributed to recipient T cells and intrathymic progenitors that had survived conditioning. The frequencies of hyperexpanded clones fell over the following months, and after one year, T-cell counts and TCRbeta diversity were mostly attributed to newly produced T cells. Apparently early alphabetaT-cell count recovery about two months after transplant reportedly relied on only several hundred rapidly expanded clones derived from non-depleted graft cells.

The protocol used for the library was PCR. This sample was sequenced with an Illumina HiSeq 2500. TCR libraries were prepared with molecular barcoding, using unique molecular identifiers to normalize TCRbeta repertoire quantification. Through fastp at Q25 and MiXCR, TCRdb rebuilt clones from the public reads, retaining in-frame beta chains. Entries that share a CDR3 protein sequence are merged under the most common genes and DNA. This sample gives more than 100,000 distinct CDR3 sequences in total; more than 20% of them show up just once. Together, the top ten hold roughly a tenth of the sample. The sample's treatment or condition label, in plain terms: allogeneic hematopoietic cell transplantation with graft depleted of TCRalphabeta T cells and CD19 B cells. The transplant recipients were children given TCRalphabeta/CD19-depleted allogeneic hematopoietic cell grafts. A word on this clonotype: Its binding antigen is unknown. No base quality values were provided; no much bigger clone lies one nucleotide off.

Sequenced material: PBMCs, mostly from graft donor cells, taken 180 days after TCRalphabeta/CD19-depleted stem cell transplant. The receptor was derived from a male patient aged 2 to 10 who had a stem cell transplant for chronic granulomatous disease, so the T cells may come from the graft donor.

The DNA is as follows: TGTGCCAGCAGCTTAGCGGGGGGGCATGATACGCAGTATTTT. This is translated as CASSLAGGHDTQYF. The rearrangement combines TRBV7-2 with TRBJ2-3, and TRBD2 may be the D gene, going by 7 matching bases. Deletion took 0 bases off V and 6 bases off J, with a span of 10 bases between the germline ends. The cysteine opens and the phenylalanine closes a CDR3 of 14 amino acids. The read is trimmed to its CDR3 DNA, 42 bases read in frame from base 1. CDR1 and CDR2, looked up from the germline V gene, are SGHTA and FQGNSA.